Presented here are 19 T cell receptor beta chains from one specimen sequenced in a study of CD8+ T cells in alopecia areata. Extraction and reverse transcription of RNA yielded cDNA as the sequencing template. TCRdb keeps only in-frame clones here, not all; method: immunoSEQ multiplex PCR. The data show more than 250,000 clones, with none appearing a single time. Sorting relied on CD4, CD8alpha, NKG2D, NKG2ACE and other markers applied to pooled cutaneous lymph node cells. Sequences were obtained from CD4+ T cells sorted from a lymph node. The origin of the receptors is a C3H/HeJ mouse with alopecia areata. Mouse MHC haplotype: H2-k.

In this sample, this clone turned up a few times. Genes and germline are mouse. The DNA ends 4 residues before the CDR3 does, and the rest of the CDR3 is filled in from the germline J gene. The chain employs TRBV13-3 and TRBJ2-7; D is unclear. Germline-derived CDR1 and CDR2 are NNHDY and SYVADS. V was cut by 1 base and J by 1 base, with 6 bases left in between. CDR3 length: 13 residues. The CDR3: CASSDTDSYEQYF. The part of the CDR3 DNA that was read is TGTGCCAGCAGTGATACAGATTCCTAT.

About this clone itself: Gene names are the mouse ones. CDR3 region: CASTSDRDEQYF. The CDR3 DNA, read in part, is TGTGCCAGCACATCGGACAGGGAT. The chain uses TRBV13-3 and TRBJ2-7, with 8 bases identical to TRBD1. The read comes to an end 4 residues before the CDR3 does, leaving the germline J gene to fill in the end. Germline V gene data show CDR1 as NNHDY and CDR2 as SYVADS. The CDR3 has 12 residues.

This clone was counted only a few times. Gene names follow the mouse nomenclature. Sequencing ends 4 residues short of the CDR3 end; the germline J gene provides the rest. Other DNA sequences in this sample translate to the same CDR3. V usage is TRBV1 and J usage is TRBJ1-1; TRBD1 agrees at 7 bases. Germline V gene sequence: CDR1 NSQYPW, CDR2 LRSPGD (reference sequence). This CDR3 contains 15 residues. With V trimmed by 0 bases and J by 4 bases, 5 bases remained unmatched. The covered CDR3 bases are TGCACCTGCAGTGCAGATCGCCAGGGGGGCACA. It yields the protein CTCSADRQGGT. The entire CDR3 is CTCSADRQGGTEVFF.

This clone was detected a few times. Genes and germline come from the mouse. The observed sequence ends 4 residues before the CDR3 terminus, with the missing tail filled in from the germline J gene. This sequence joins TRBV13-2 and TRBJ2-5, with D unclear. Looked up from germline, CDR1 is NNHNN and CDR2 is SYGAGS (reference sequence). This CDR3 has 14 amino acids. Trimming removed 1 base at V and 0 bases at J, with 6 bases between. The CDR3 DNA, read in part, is TGTGCCAGCGGTGATCTGAATAACCAAGAC. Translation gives CASGDLNNQD. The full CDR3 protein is CASGDLNNQDTQYF.

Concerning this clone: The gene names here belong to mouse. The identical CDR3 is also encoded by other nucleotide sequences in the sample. The sequenced part of the CDR3 DNA is TGCACCTGCAGTGCAGGGGACAGGGGGTAT. It encodes CTCSAGDRGY. From start to end, the CDR3 is CTCSAGDRGYEQYF. This chain connects TRBV1 to TRBJ2-7, with 11 bases that match TRBD1. The sequenced fragment ends 4 residues before the CDR3 boundary, so the rest is inferred from the germline J gene. The CDR3 contains 14 residues. Germline CDR1 and CDR2: NSQYPW and LRSPGD (reference sequence).

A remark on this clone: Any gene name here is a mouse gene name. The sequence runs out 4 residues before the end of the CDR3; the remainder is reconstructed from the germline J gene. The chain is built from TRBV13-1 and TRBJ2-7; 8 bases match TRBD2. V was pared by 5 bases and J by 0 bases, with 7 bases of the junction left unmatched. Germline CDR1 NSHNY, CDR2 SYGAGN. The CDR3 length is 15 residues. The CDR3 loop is CASSQGLGSSYEQYF. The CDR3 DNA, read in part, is TGTGCCAGCAGCCAAGGACTGGGAAGCTCCTAT.

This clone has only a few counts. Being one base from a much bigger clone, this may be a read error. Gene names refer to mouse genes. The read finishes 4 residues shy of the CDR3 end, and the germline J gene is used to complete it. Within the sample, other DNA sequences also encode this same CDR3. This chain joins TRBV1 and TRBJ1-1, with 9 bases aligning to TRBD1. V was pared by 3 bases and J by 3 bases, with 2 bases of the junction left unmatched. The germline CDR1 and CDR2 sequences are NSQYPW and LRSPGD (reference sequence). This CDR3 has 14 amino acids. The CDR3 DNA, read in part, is TGCACCTGCAGTGCCGGGACAGGGCACACA. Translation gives CTCSAGTGHT. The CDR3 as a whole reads CTCSAGTGHTEVFF.

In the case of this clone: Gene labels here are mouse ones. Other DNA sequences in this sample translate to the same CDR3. The CDR3 here is CASSQDPGGSYEQYF. The sequenced CDR3 bases are TGTGCCAGCAGCCAAGATCCAGGGGGATCCTAT. The rearrangement uses TRBV5 and TRBJ2-7; TRBD1 matches 7 bases. The observed sequence ends 4 residues before the CDR3 terminus, with the missing tail filled in from the germline J gene. V trimming: 0 bases; J trimming: 1 base; junction bases outside the gene matches: 3. CDR1 and CDR2 from the germline V gene are LGHNA and YNLKQL (reference sequence). CDR3 length: 15 residues.

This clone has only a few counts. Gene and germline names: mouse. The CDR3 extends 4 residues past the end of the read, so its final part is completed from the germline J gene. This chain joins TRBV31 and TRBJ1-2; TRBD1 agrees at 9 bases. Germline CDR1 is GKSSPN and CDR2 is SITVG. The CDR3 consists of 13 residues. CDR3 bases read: TGTGCCTGGAGGGGACAGGGAGGGTCC. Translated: CAWRGQGGS. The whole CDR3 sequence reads CAWRGQGGSDYTF.

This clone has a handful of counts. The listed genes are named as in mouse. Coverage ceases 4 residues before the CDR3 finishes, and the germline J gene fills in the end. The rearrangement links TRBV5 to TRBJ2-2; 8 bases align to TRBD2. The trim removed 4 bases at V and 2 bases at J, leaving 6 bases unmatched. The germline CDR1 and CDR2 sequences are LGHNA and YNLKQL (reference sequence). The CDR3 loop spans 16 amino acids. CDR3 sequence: CASSPLTGGNTGQLYF. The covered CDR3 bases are TGTGCCAGCAGCCCCCTCACTGGGGGTAACACCGGG.

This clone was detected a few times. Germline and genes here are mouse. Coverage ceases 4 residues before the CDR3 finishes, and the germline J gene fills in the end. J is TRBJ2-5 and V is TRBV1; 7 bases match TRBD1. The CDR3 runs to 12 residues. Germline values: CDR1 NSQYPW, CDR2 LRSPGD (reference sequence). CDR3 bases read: TGCACCTGCAGTGAACAGGGGGAC. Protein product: CTCSEQGD. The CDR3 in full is CTCSEQGDTQYF.

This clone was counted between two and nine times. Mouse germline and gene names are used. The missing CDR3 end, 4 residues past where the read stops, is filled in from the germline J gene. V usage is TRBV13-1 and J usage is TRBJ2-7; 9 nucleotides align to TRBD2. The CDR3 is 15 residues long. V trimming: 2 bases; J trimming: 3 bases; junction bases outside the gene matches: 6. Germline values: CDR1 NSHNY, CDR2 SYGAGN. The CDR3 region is CASSETGTGIYEQYF. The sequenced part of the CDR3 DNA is TGTGCCAGCAGTGAGACCGGGACTGGGATCTAT.

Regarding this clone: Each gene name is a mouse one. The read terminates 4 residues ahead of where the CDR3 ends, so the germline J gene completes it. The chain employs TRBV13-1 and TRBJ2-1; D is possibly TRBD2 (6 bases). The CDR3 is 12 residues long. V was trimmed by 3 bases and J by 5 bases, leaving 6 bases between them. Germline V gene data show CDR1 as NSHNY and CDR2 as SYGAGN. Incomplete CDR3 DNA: TGTGCCAGCAGTGGGGGGGATGCT. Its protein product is CASSGGDA. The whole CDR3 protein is CASSGGDAEQFF.

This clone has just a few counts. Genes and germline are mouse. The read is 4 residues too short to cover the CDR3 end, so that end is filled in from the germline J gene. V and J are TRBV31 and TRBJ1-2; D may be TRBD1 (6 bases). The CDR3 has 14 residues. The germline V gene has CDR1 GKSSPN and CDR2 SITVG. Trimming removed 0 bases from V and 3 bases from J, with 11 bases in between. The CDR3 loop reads CAWSLKGGYSDYTF. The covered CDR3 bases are TGTGCCTGGAGTCTGAAGGGGGGGTACTCC.

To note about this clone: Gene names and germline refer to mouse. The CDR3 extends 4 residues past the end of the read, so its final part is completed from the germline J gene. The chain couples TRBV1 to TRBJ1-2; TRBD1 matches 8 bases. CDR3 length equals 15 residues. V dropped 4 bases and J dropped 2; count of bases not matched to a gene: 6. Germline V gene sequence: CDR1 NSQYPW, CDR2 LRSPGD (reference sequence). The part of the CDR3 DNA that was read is TGCACCTGCAGTGAGACAGGGGCCCTCAACTCC. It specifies CTCSETGALNS. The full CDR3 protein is CTCSETGALNSDYTF.

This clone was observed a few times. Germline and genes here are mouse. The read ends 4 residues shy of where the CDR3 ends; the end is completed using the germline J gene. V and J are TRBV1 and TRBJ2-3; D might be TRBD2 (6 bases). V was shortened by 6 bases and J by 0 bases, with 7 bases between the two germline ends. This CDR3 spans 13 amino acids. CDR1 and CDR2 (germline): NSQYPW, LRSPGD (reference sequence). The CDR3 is CTCRGTSAETLYF. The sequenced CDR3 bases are TGCACCTGCAGGGGGACTAGTGCAGAA.

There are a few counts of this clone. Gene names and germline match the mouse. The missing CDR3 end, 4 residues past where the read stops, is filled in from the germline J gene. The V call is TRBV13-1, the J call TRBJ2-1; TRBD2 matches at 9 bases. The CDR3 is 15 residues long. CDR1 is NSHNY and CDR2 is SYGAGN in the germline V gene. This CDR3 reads CASSGVGGAPAEQFF. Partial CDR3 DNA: TGTGCCAGCAGTGGCGTTGGGGGGGCGCCCGCT.

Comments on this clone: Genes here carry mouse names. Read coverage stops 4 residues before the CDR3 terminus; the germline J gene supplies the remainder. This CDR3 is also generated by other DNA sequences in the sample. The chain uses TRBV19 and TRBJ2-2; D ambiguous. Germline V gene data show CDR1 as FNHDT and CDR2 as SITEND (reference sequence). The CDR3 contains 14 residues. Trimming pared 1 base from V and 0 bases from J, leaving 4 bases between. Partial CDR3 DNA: TGTGCCAGCAGTATAAGGGCAAACACCGGG. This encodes CASSIRANTG. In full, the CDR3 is CASSIRANTGQLYF.

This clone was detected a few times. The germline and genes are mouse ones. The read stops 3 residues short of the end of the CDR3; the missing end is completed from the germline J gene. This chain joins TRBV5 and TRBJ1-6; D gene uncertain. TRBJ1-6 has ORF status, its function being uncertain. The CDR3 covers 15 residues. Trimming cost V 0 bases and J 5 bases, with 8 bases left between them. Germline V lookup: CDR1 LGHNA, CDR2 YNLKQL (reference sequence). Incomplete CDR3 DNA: TGTGCCAGCAGCCAAGATAAACAAAATAATTCGCCC. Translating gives CASSQDKQNNSP. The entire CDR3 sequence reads CASSQDKQNNSPLYF.